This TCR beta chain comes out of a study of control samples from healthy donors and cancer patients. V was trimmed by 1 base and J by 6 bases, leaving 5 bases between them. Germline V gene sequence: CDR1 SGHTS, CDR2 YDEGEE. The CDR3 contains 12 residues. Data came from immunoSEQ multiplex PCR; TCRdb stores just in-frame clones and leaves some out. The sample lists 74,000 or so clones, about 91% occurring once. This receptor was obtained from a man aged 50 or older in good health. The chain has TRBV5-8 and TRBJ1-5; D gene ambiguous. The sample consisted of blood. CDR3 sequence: CASSLWGQPQHF. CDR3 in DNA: TGTGCCAGCAGCTTGTGGGGTCAGCCCCAGCATTTT.